Below, 23 T cell receptor beta chains from the same sample are listed, as sequenced in a study of T cell responses to AZD1222 COVID-19 vaccine. Only in-frame clones appear in the TCRdb table, and some are missing; sequencing was by immunoSEQ multiplex PCR. Of 180,000 or so clones detected, about 90% appear once; the ten largest clones hold 1% to 1.5%. The sequencing here drew on peripheral blood, taken 28 days after the second AZD1222 dose. The origin of the receptors is an adult who received the AZD1222 COVID-19 vaccine.

This chain links TRBV10-3 with TRBJ1-2; TRBD1 agrees at 7 bases. Germline V gives CDR1 ENHRY, CDR2 SYGVKD. The CDR3 consists of 16 residues. V shed 4 bases, J shed 4 bases, and the junction held 12 bases outside the gene matches. CDR3 region: CAISGGTVQGAYGYTF. Written as DNA, the CDR3 is TGTGCCATCAGTGGTGGGACAGTCCAAGGGGCCTATGGCTACACCTTC.

J is TRBJ2-2 and V is TRBV27; TRBD2 matches 11 bases. The germline V gene has CDR1 MNHEY and CDR2 SMNVEV (reference sequence). V shed 0 bases and J 6 bases; nucleotides not matched to a gene: 9. CDR3 length equals 18 residues. This CDR3 reads CASSLSKATSGKSGELFF. CDR3 in DNA: TGTGCCAGCAGTTTATCGAAGGCGACTAGCGGGAAATCCGGGGAGCTGTTTTTT.

This chain links TRBV5-1 with TRBJ2-3; D is ambiguous. The CDR3 extends over 15 amino acids. V was shortened by 2 bases and J by 0 bases, with 10 bases between the two germline ends. Germline CDR1 is SGHRS and CDR2 is YFSETQ. The chain's CDR3 is CASSFGPRSTDTQYF. CDR3 DNA: TGCGCCAGCAGCTTCGGTCCCAGGAGCACAGATACGCAGTATTTT.

The chain combines TRBV4-3 with TRBJ1-1, with D maybe TRBD1 (5 bases). The germline gives CDR1 LGHNA, CDR2 YSLEER. The CDR3 loop spans 15 amino acids. V was pared by 1 base and J by 11 bases, with 20 bases between. This CDR3 is CASSQGFGGTGRAFF. CDR3 DNA: TGCGCCAGCAGCCAAGGGTTTGGGGGGACCGGCCGGGCTTTCTTT.

This clone has only one observation. The rearrangement links TRBV28 to TRBJ2-6; D gene unclear. This CDR3 spans 15 amino acids. V was trimmed by 6 bases and J by 1 base, leaving 10 bases between them. CDR1 and CDR2 (germline): MDHEN, SYDVKM. The CDR3 DNA follows: TGTGCCAGCAGCCAGACCCGTTCTGGGGCCAACGTCCTGACTTTC. This codes for CASSQTRSGANVLTF.

The chain uses TRBV11-3 and TRBJ1-4, with D perhaps matching TRBD1 (6 bases). CDR1 SGHNT and CDR2 YENEEA come from the germline V gene. The germline V and J ends were trimmed by 5 bases and 8 bases, with 12 bases remaining between them. This CDR3 spans 13 amino acids. CDR3 sequence (DNA): TGTGCCAGCAGCCGACAGGCGGGGGAAAAACTGTTTTTT. It yields the protein CASSRQAGEKLFF. The variable domain in full, completed from reference TRBV11-3 and TRBJ1-4, reads EAGVVQSPRYKIIEKKQPVAFWCNPISGHNTLYWYLQNLGQGPELLIRYENEEAVDDSQLPKDRFSAERLKGVDSTLKIQPAELGDSAVYLCASSRQAGEKLFFGSGTQLSVL.

The J gene is TRBJ1-1, the V gene TRBV19; no reliable D call. V shed 7 bases and J shed 4 bases, with 13 bases lying between them. CDR3 length equals 13 residues. Germline CDR1 reads LNHDA; CDR2 reads SQIVND (reference sequence). CDR3 region: CASKTCCPTEAFF. The CDR3 coding sequence is TGTGCCAGTAAAACATGCTGCCCCACTGAAGCTTTCTTT.

The rearrangement links TRBV30 to TRBJ2-5; TRBD2 agrees at 13 bases. The V and J ends lost 2 bases and 2 bases, in that order; junction bases with no gene match: 2. Germline-derived CDR1 and CDR2 are GTSNPN and SVGIG (reference sequence). The CDR3 runs to 15 residues. The CDR3, as DNA: TGTGCCTGGAGTACGGGACTAGCGGGACAAGAGACCCAGTACTTC. Encoded protein: CAWSTGLAGQETQYF.

The chain is built from TRBV19 and TRBJ2-5; possible D gene TRBD2, 7 bases. CDR3 length: 14 residues. Germline CDR1 LNHDA, CDR2 SQIVND (reference sequence). V lost 5 bases to trimming and J lost 2 bases, with 12 bases between them. The CDR3 sequence: CASSRGASQETQYF. As DNA, the CDR3 is TGTGCCAGTAGTCGGGGGGCTTCGCAAGAGACCCAGTACTTC.

This clone came up once. The V gene is TRBV9, the J gene TRBJ2-7, with D possibly TRBD2 on 5 matching bases. Germline V gene sequence: CDR1 SGDLS, CDR2 YYNGEE. The CDR3 has 16 residues. V lost 4 bases and J 2 bases, leaving 19 bases between the germline ends. The CDR3 DNA reads TGTGCCAGCAGCTCTCGAGGCGAGGGATTGGCCTACGAGCAGTACTTC. Protein: CASSSRGEGLAYEQYF.

The chain joins TRBV7-9 to TRBJ1-2, with 8 positions matching TRBD1. The CDR3 covers 12 residues. Germline CDR1 is SEHNR and CDR2 is FQNEAQ (reference sequence). With 10 bases clipped from V and 14 bases from J, the junction kept 15 bases outside the gene matches. The CDR3 here is CATASDREWETF. The CDR3 nucleotides are TGTGCCACTGCCTCGGACAGGGAATGGGAGACCTTC.

This chain joins TRBV20-1 and TRBJ2-1; no clear D. The germline CDR1 and CDR2 sequences are DFQATT and SNEGSKA (reference sequence). V lost 3 bases, J lost 6 bases, and 9 bases lay in between. The CDR3 is 12 amino acids. The CDR3 DNA sequence: TGCAGTGCTAGTACACTCATCAATGAGCAGTTCTTC. This translates into CSASTLINEQFF.

The rearrangement uses TRBV4-3 and TRBJ2-7, with D perhaps TRBD1 or TRBD2 (5 bases each). CDR1 and CDR2 from the germline V gene are LGHNA and YSLEER. The CDR3 contains 14 residues. The germline V and J ends were trimmed by 4 bases and 5 bases, with 15 bases remaining between them. CDR3 DNA: TGCGCCAGCAGCCCAGGGACCCGTTCAGACGAGCAGTACTTC. Protein product: CASSPGTRSDEQYF.

Points on this clone: Other DNA sequences in this sample translate to the same CDR3. The chain is built from TRBV3-1 (or the pseudogene TRBV3-2) and TRBJ1-5; D is ambiguous. Germline assignment: CDR1 LGHDT and CDR2 YNNKEL (reference sequence). The CDR3 spans 13 residues. Trimming cost V 4 bases and J 4 bases, with 8 bases left between them. The CDR3 is CASSPTGNQPQHF. The DNA for the CDR3 is TGTGCCAGCAGCCCTACTGGGAATCAGCCCCAGCATTTT.

This sequence joins TRBV4-1 and TRBJ1-1; D call uncertain. The germline V gene has CDR1 MGHRA and CDR2 YSYEKL. This CDR3 spans 14 amino acids. V lost 0 bases and J lost 6, with 11 bases in between. Here the CDR3 DNA reads TGCGCCAGCAGCCAAGATCGATCGGACGCTGAAGCTTTCTTT. Encoded protein: CASSQDRSDAEAFF.

This chain connects TRBV29-1 to TRBJ2-2, with unresolved D. V was clipped by 4 bases and J by 3 bases, with 12 bases between them. The germline V gene encodes CDR1 SQVTM and CDR2 ANQGSEA. The CDR3 consists of 14 residues. In DNA form, the CDR3 reads TGCAGCGTTGGAACACATGAATACACCGGGGAGCTGTTTTTT. This gives the protein CSVGTHEYTGELFF.

The chain recombines TRBV19 with TRBJ2-7; D remains ambiguous. CDR1 is LNHDA, CDR2 SQIVND, per germline (reference sequence). Trimming left V 4 bases short and J 1 base short, with 14 bases between. The CDR3 length is 15 residues. The DNA of the CDR3 is TGTGCCAGTAGTACCCTACATACGGGTTCCTACGAGCAGTACTTC. It yields the protein CASSTLHTGSYEQYF.

V is TRBV6-5 and J is TRBJ2-2; no firm D call. Per the germline V gene, CDR1 is MNHEY and CDR2 is SVGAGI. The CDR3 runs to 15 residues. The V end lost 4 bases, the J end lost 3 bases, and 12 bases lay between the germline ends. DNA for the CDR3: TGTGCCAGCAGTTCCTTAGACCGTCACACCGGGGAGCTGTTTTTT. Amino acid sequence: CASSSLDRHTGELFF.

The chain combines TRBV29-1 with TRBJ2-5, with unresolved D. Trimming stripped 5 bases from V and 3 bases from J, with 4 bases between. This CDR3 is built from 10 residues. Germline CDR1 and CDR2: SQVTM and ANQGSEA. The CDR3 sequence is CSVSEETQYF. The DNA of the CDR3 is TGCAGCGTTTCTGAAGAGACCCAGTACTTC.

The genes are TRBV11-2 and TRBJ2-7; D may be TRBD1 or TRBD2 (7 bases each). The CDR3 runs 16 residues. Germline V lookup: CDR1 SGHAT, CDR2 FQNNGV. V gave up 6 bases and J gave up 12 bases, with 30 bases separating them. The CDR3 here is CASRGGGWTGPPRWYF. CDR3 nucleotide sequence: TGTGCCAGCAGAGGGGGGGGATGGACAGGCCCCCCTAGATGGTACTTC.

The CDR3 DNA sequence: TGTGCCAGCAGTCCTACAGGGGTATATGGCTACACCTTC. Translated, it gives CASSPTGVYGYTF. The genes are TRBV27 and TRBJ1-2, with TRBD1 matching 7 bases. The germline CDR1 and CDR2 sequences are MNHEY and SMNVEV (reference sequence). V was pared by 5 bases and J by 5 bases, with 5 bases of the junction left unmatched. This CDR3 region has 13 residues.

This clone has just a few counts. The chain joins TRBV15 to TRBJ1-2, with D tentatively TRBD1 (5 bases). CDR1 and CDR2 from the germline V gene are LNHNV and YYDKDF (reference sequence). CDR3 length equals 18 residues. Trimming removed 6 bases from V and 3 bases from J, with 26 bases in between. CDR3 amino acids: CATRNRMAGREGDYGYTF. The CDR3 DNA sequence: TGTGCCACCAGAAACAGGATGGCCGGGCGTGAAGGGGACTATGGCTACACCTTC.

This clone was counted a single time. This chain connects TRBV3-1 (or the pseudogene TRBV3-2) to TRBJ2-5; 11 nucleotides match TRBD2. The trim removed 4 bases at V and 7 bases at J, leaving 2 bases unmatched. Germline lookup yields CDR1 LGHDT and CDR2 YNNKEL (reference sequence). The CDR3 runs 13 residues. In nucleotides, the CDR3 is TGTGCCAGCAGCCGCGGACTAGCGGGGACCCAGTACTTC. This sequence encodes CASSRGLAGTQYF.